Following are 19 T cell receptor beta chains from one sample sequenced in a study of T cell repertoires in cytomegalovirus infection. TCRdb reprocessed the reads via MiXCR and lists one record per CDR3 protein. The data show approximately 170,000 distinct CDR3 sequences, 13% to 15% seen once. What was sequenced was PBMCs. The receptor source for this set is a human donor in good health (CMV status not recorded). Some clones in this sample may be carry-over from other donors' samples.

There are many counts of this clonotype. The chain recombines TRBV7-2 with TRBJ2-7, with D perhaps matching TRBD1 (5 bases). CDR3 length equals 12 residues. V lost 3 bases to trimming and J lost 4 bases, with 7 bases between them. Germline V gene data show CDR1 as SGHTA and CDR2 as FQGNSA. The DNA of the CDR3 is TGTGCCAGCAGCTTTGGGGCTTACGAGCAGTACTTC. Protein sequence: CASSFGAYEQYF.

The V call is TRBV29-1, the J call TRBJ2-5, with a weak D call TRBD1 (5 bases). The germline V gene has CDR1 SQVTM and CDR2 ANQGSEA. CDR3 length equals 14 residues. V shed 3 bases and J shed 2 bases, with 13 bases lying between them. The CDR3 here is CSVEVGPPQETQYF. The CDR3 nucleotides are TGCAGCGTTGAGGTGGGGCCCCCTCAAGAGACCCAGTACTTC.

This clonotype was counted between two and nine times. V gene TRBV10-3 combines with J gene TRBJ2-5, with 8 bases aligning to TRBD2. The ends lost 8 bases at V and 3 bases at J; junction bases unmatched: 5. Germline V lookup: CDR1 ENHRY, CDR2 SYGVKD. The CDR3 extends over 13 amino acids. CDR3: CAIGAGGEETQYF. For the CDR3, the DNA is TGTGCCATCGGGGCGGGAGGCGAAGAGACCCAGTACTTC.

This clonotype was recorded at least ten times. V gene TRBV7-8 combines with J gene TRBJ1-3; D uncertain. CDR1 is SGHVS and CDR2 is FQNEAQ in the germline V gene. This CDR3 is 16 amino acids long. V was clipped by 2 bases and J by 0 bases, with 11 bases between them. The CDR3 nucleotides read TGTGCCAGCAGCTTACGTGACGGACCCTCTGGAAACACCATATATTTT. Amino acid sequence: CASSLRDGPSGNTIYF. Full variable domain (remainder filled in from reference TRBV7-8 and TRBJ1-3): GAGVSQSPRYKVAKRGQDVALRCDPISGHVSLFWYQQALGQGPEFLTYFQNEAQLDKSGLPSDRFFAERPEGSVSTLKIQRTQQEDSAVYLCASSLRDGPSGNTIYFGEGSWLTVV.

The sample holds many counts of this clonotype. V usage is TRBV5-1 and J usage is TRBJ2-3; D is undetermined. CDR3 length equals 14 residues. In germline, CDR1 is SGHRS, CDR2 YFSETQ. The V end was cut by 2 bases, the J end by 6 bases, with 13 bases between. The CDR3 region is CASSFVGKSDTQYF. The CDR3 bases are TGCGCCAGCAGCTTTGTCGGAAAGTCCGATACGCAGTATTTT.

In its sample, this clonotype was seen many times. The J gene is TRBJ2-7, the V gene TRBV6-2 or TRBV6-3; D remains unclear. Germline V gives CDR1 MNHEY, CDR2 SVGEGT. Trimming took 2 bases from V and 2 from J, leaving 7 bases between them. The CDR3 sequence is 13 residues long. CDR3: CASSYAAAYEQYF. The DNA of the CDR3 is TGTGCCAGCAGTTACGCAGCCGCCTACGAGCAGTACTTC.

This clonotype showed up just a few times. The chain combines TRBV28 with TRBJ2-7; 7 bases are shared with TRBD1. CDR3 length: 14 residues. V gave up 3 bases and J gave up 3 bases; unmatched junction bases: 5. CDR1 is MDHEN, CDR2 SYDVKM, per germline. CDR3 nucleotides: TGTGCCAGCAGTTTGGTGACAGGGATCTACGAGCAGTACTTC. Amino acids: CASSLVTGIYEQYF.

The chain recombines TRBV28 with TRBJ1-1, with 8 bases lining up with TRBD1. The V and J ends lost 7 bases and 6 bases, in that order; junction bases with no gene match: 4. This CDR3 spans 12 amino acids. The germline V gene has CDR1 MDHEN and CDR2 SYDVKM. The CDR3 nucleotides read TGTGCCAGCACGGACAGGGTCGCTGAAGCTTTCTTT. This sequence encodes CASTDRVAEAFF.

This clonotype has a handful of counts. The chain joins TRBV19 to TRBJ1-5; D ambiguous. Germline CDR1 LNHDA, CDR2 SQIVND (reference sequence). Trimming took off 4 bases at V and 2 bases at J, with 12 bases between the two ends. The CDR3 runs 15 residues. CDR3 sequence: CASSRRVSGNQPQHF. The CDR3 DNA sequence: TGTGCCAGTAGTAGGCGGGTCTCTGGCAATCAGCCCCAGCATTTT.

This clonotype has only a few counts. DNA of the CDR3: TGCAGCGTTGGGGAGGGTGAGCAGTTCTTC. Translation: CSVGEGEQFF. The V gene is TRBV29-1, the J gene TRBJ2-1; 7 bases fit TRBD2. Germline trimming cut 4 bases from V and 9 bases from J; bases unmatched to any gene: 0. CDR3 length: 10 amino acids. The V gene's germline CDR1 is SQVTM and CDR2 ANQGSEA.

The chain uses TRBV20-1 and TRBJ2-7, with a tentative D call TRBD2 (5 bases). The germline V gene has CDR1 DFQATT and CDR2 SNEGSKA (reference sequence). The V gene lost 5 bases and the J gene lost 9 bases, with 23 bases spanning the gap. The CDR3 is made up of 14 amino acids. The CDR3 DNA follows: TGCAGTGCTGGGAGACTCTCTATAATCATAGGGCAGTACTTC. Its protein is CSAGRLSIIIGQYF.

This rearrangement joins TRBV28 to TRBJ2-7, with 8 bases identical to TRBD1. The CDR3 has 15 amino acids. Germline V gives CDR1 MDHEN, CDR2 SYDVKM. V shed 6 bases and J 0 bases; nucleotides not matched to a gene: 7. As DNA, the CDR3 is TGTGCCAGCAGCTCCAGGACAGGGACCTCCTACGAGCAGTACTTC. It is translated as CASSSRTGTSYEQYF. The whole variable domain, remainder taken from reference TRBV28 and TRBJ2-7, is DVKVTQSSRYLVKRTGEKVFLECVQDMDHENMFWYRQDPGLGLRLIYFSYDVKMKEKGDIPEGYSVSREKKERFSLILESASTNQTSMYLCASSSRTGTSYEQYFGPGTRLTVT.

Ten or more counts support this clonotype. The chain recombines TRBV12-3 or TRBV12-4 with TRBJ1-2; 10 bases are shared with TRBD1. CDR3 size: 15 residues. The trim removed 5 bases at V and 4 bases at J, leaving 7 bases unmatched. CDR3 nucleotide sequence: TGTGCCAGCAGTCCGACAGGGGGCCTACCCTATGGCTACACCTTC. It yields the protein CASSPTGGLPYGYTF.

This clonotype turned up a few times. The V and J genes are TRBV20-1 and TRBJ1-1; 7 positions match TRBD1. The CDR3 extends over 15 amino acids. CDR1 is DFQATT, CDR2 SNEGSKA, per germline (reference sequence). Trimming removed 5 bases from V and 4 bases from J; junction bases left unmatched: 13. CDR3 region: CSAQPSIQGGTEAFF. CDR3 nucleotide sequence: TGCAGTGCTCAGCCAAGCATCCAGGGGGGCACTGAAGCTTTCTTT.

The sample holds a few counts of this clonotype. This chain uses TRBV28 with TRBJ1-1; D is perhaps TRBD1 (5 bases). V lost 3 bases to trimming and J lost 7 bases, with 12 bases between them. CDR1 and CDR2 (germline): MDHEN, SYDVKM. The CDR3 has 13 amino acids. In DNA form, the CDR3 reads TGTGCCAGCAGTTTCCCAGGGTCAGATGAAGCTTTCTTT. It translates to CASSFPGSDEAFF.

The chain is built from TRBV24-1 and TRBJ2-1, with TRBD1 identical over 10 bases. CDR1 and CDR2 (germline): KGHDR, SFDVKD. The CDR3 covers 15 residues. The V segment lost 3 bases and the J segment 6 bases; nucleotides outside the gene matches: 4. DNA for the CDR3: TGTGCCACCAGTGATAGGACAGGGGGTTTCAATGAGCAGTTCTTC. This codes for CATSDRTGGFNEQFF.

The chain carries TRBV13 and TRBJ1-1; 7 nucleotides match TRBD1. Germline loops: CDR1 PRHDT, CDR2 FYEKMQ (reference sequence). The V and J ends lost 2 bases and 6 bases, in that order; junction bases with no gene match: 9. CDR3 size: 15 residues. CDR3 residues: CASSLRGPKLAEAFF. DNA of the CDR3: TGTGCCAGCAGCTTAAGGGGGCCAAAACTCGCTGAAGCTTTCTTT.

This clonotype was observed at least ten times. The CDR3 loop is CASSLAVGTGHYEQYF. CDR3 nucleotide sequence: TGTGCCAGCAGCTTGGCGGTCGGGACAGGGCATTACGAGCAGTACTTC. The chain couples TRBV7-9 to TRBJ2-7; 9 bases line up with TRBD1. The CDR3 length is 16 residues. The trim removed 3 bases at V and 4 bases at J, leaving 10 bases unmatched. The V gene's germline CDR1 is SEHNR and CDR2 FQNEAQ (reference sequence). The entire variable domain, with the rest obtained from reference TRBV7-9 and TRBJ2-7, is as follows: DTGVSQNPRHKITKRGQNVTFRCDPISEHNRLYWYRQTLGQGPEFLTYFQNEAQLEKSRLLSDRFSAERPKGSFSTLEIQRTEQGDSAMYLCASSLAVGTGHYEQYFGPGTRLTVT.

This clonotype came up many times. The chain uses TRBV10-3 and TRBJ2-7; no firm D call. CDR1 is ENHRY and CDR2 is SYGVKD in the germline V gene. V was pared by 3 bases and J by 4 bases, with 13 bases between. The CDR3 totals 14 residues. The CDR3 DNA reads TGTGCCATCAGTGATACCCTCGTGGATTACGAGCAGTACTTC. Translated, it gives CAISDTLVDYEQYF.